This T cell receptor (beta chain) is drawn from a study of T cells in tumors after PD-1 blockade. Study details: Each patient got pembrolizumab 200 mg every 3 weeks or cemiplimab 350 mg every 2 weeks.

The CDR3 totals 13 residues. Germline CDR1 MNHEY, CDR2 SVGAGI. The junction had 8 bases not matched to a gene; V was cut back by 10 bases and J by 6 bases. This table comes from immunoSEQ multiplex PCR, and its TCRdb copy is limited to in-frame clones, with some not included. The repertoire includes approximately 63,000 clones, 74% of them detected once, and about 4.4% sits in the top ten. The input for sequencing was PBMCs, taken after anti-PD-1 treatment. The origin of this receptor is a human donor with basal cell carcinoma. The chain links TRBV6-5 to TRBJ1-2; TRBD1 matches 10 bases. CDR3 DNA sequence: TGTGCCACCAGGCGGGACAGGGGAGATGGCTACACCTTC. Protein: CATRRDRGDGYTF.